The 2 T cell receptor beta chains below were found in one sample sequenced in a study of CD8+CD57+ T cells in acquired aplastic anemia. The TCR beta profiling, which covered VDJ combination and CDR3 sequence, was carried out using genomic DNA as the template. TCRdb fed the reads into MiXCR, producing one record per CDR3 protein. The sample records 95,000 to 150,000 distinct CDR3 sequences, approximately 36% being singletons. Patients picked for sequencing had shown CD8+CD57+ cell expansion detected by flow cytometry. Sequenced sample: sorted CD4+, CD8+, or CD8+CD57+ T cells (not recorded which) from PBMCs. The source is a human donor with aplastic anemia.

There are many counts of this clonotype. The CDR3 DNA sequence: TGTGCCAGCAGTTTAACAGCGGGGCGTCCCACAGATACGCAGTATTTT. It is translated as CASSLTAGRPTDTQYF. The chain joins TRBV7-9 to TRBJ2-3; 7 bases map to TRBD2. Germline V gives CDR1 SEHNR, CDR2 FQNEAQ (reference sequence). V lost 6 bases and J lost 2; bases outside the gene matches: 11. CDR3 length: 16 residues. The entire variable domain, with the rest obtained from reference TRBV7-9 and TRBJ2-3, is as follows: DTGVSQNPRHKITKRGQNVTFRCDPISEHNRLYWYRQTLGQGPEFLTYFQNEAQLEKSRLLSDRFSAERPKGSFSTLEIQRTEQGDSAMYLCASSLTAGRPTDTQYFGPGTRLTVL.

In this sample, this clonotype turned up many times. The rearrangement links TRBV19 to TRBJ2-3; D call uncertain. Trimming shortened V by 6 bases and J by 2 bases, and 6 bases separated the two germline ends. CDR3 length equals 12 residues. The germline V gene has CDR1 LNHDA and CDR2 SQIVND (reference sequence). The CDR3 sequence: CASSGPTDTQYF. The CDR3 DNA reads as TGTGCCAGTAGCGGACCCACAGATACGCAGTATTTT.